Below are 3 T cell receptor beta chains sequenced from a single sample in a study of T cell responses to AZD1222 COVID-19 vaccine. The repertoire was sequenced with immunoSEQ multiplex PCR; TCRdb's copy has only in-frame clones and lacks some. The data hold a few hundred thousand clones, with roughly 93% observed a single time. This material consisted of peripheral blood, taken on day 0 of AZD1222 vaccination. The receptors derive from an adult in good health.

The V call is TRBV2, the J call TRBJ1-5, with TRBD1 matching 8 bases. Germline lookup yields CDR1 SNHLY and CDR2 FYNNEI. The CDR3 covers 13 residues. J lost 0 bases, V lost 8 bases, and 0 bases had no gene match. The CDR3 nucleotides read TGTGCCAGCGGGACAGGTAGCAATCAGCCCCAGCATTTT. This gives the protein CASGTGSNQPQHF.

The chain is built from TRBV7-2 and TRBJ1-1, with a tentative D call TRBD1 (6 bases). V was trimmed by 1 base and J by 3 bases, leaving 9 bases between them. Germline V gives CDR1 SGHTA, CDR2 FQGNSA. The CDR3 sequence is 14 residues long. CDR3 loop: CASSLEGGYTEAFF. The DNA of the CDR3 is TGTGCCAGCAGCTTAGAGGGGGGGTACACTGAAGCTTTCTTT.

The chain joins TRBV5-8 to TRBJ1-5; D gene unclear. Germline V lookup: CDR1 SGHTS, CDR2 YDEGEE. Deletions cut 4 bases from V and 4 bases from J, with 6 bases between. The CDR3 consists of 12 residues. CDR3 protein: CASSLRNQPQHF. The CDR3 DNA sequence: TGTGCCAGCAGCCTTCGAAATCAGCCCCAGCATTTT.